The present TCR beta chain was sequenced within a study of cytomegalovirus exposure and HLA in healthy donors. General study points: Within the data, a cluster of highly shared sequence variants was likely a sequencing artifact. Later on, a genetic analysis was performed. It linked a missense variant in DCLRE1C with V- and J-gene trimming of TCR beta.

Losses at the gene ends were 4 bases for V and 12 bases for J; bases not matched to a gene: 3. This CDR3 contains 13 residues. Germline CDR1 and CDR2: SGHDT and YYEEEE. The PCR had 60 Vbeta and 13 Jbeta primers. Clones were read by immunoSEQ multiplex PCR, and TCRdb kept only the in-frame ones, dropping some. The sample has about 140,000 clones; 79% are singletons. Details on this clone: Its antigen remains unknown.

Donors were nominally healthy when sampled, though unrecorded immune exposures were likely. The rearrangement uses TRBV5-6 and TRBJ2-1, with 14 bases identical to TRBD2. The sequence derives from a female donor in good health and CMV-seronegative. The sample taken for sequencing was PBMCs. The CDR3 nucleotides read TGTGCCAGCAGCCCAGGGACTAGCGGGGGGCAGTTCTTC. As protein: CASSPGTSGGQFF. Combining the CDR3 with reference TRBV5-6 and TRBJ2-1 gives the whole variable domain DAGVTQSPTHLIKTRGQQVTLRCSPKSGHDTVSWYQQALGQGPQFIFQYYEEEERQRGNFPDRFSGHQFPNYSSELNVNALLLGDSALYLCASSPGTSGGQFFGPGTRLTVL.